The 22 T cell receptor beta chains listed next were all sequenced from one sample in a study of OX40 agonist ivuxolimab in advanced cancers. The assay was immunoSEQ multiplex PCR, and TCRdb's table has in-frame clones only and misses some. The sample has 65,000 to 85,000 clones, more than 70% seen once; the top ten hold 2% to 3%. This material consisted of CD4+ or CD8+ T cells sorted from blood, taken in a trial of the OX40 agonist ivuxolimab. The receptor source for this set is an adult with an advanced solid tumor such as melanoma, head and neck, liver or kidney cancer.

The chain joins TRBV10-3 to TRBJ1-6, with D unclear. The CDR3 is 16 amino acids. Germline V gives CDR1 ENHRY, CDR2 SYGVKD. V dropped 2 bases and J dropped 0 bases, with 8 bases sitting between them. CDR3 residues: CAISEIRSSYNSPLHF. DNA for the CDR3: TGTGCCATCAGTGAGATTAGGAGCTCCTATAATTCACCCCTCCACTTT.

The CDR3 spells CASEAAYGTEAFF. CDR3 DNA: TGTGCCAGCGAAGCGGCGTATGGCACTGAAGCTTTCTTT. The chain links TRBV27 to TRBJ1-1; no definite D call. Per the germline V gene, CDR1 is MNHEY and CDR2 is SMNVEV (reference sequence). V dropped 8 bases and J dropped 4 bases, with 14 bases sitting between them. The CDR3 contains 13 residues.

Comment on this clone: Other DNA sequences from this sample encode an identical CDR3 as well. The V and J genes are TRBV7-2 and TRBJ1-6, with D hard to call. Trimming took off 1 base at V and 6 bases at J, with 10 bases between the two ends. The CDR3 contains 15 residues. CDR1 and CDR2 (germline): SGHTA, FQGNSA. CDR3 sequence: CASSLVIGPNSPLHF. The CDR3 DNA reads as TGTGCCAGCAGCTTAGTAATAGGGCCTAATTCACCCCTCCACTTT.

This rearrangement joins TRBV13 to TRBJ1-2; D gene ambiguous. Looked up from germline, CDR1 is PRHDT and CDR2 is FYEKMQ (reference sequence). V was cut by 5 bases and J by 0 bases, with 4 bases left in between. The CDR3 runs 12 residues. The CDR3 sequence: CASSVTNYGYTF. In DNA form, the CDR3 reads TGTGCCAGCAGCGTTACTAACTATGGCTACACCTTC.

The CDR3 reads CASSYAGSTNEKLFF. The CDR3 DNA sequence: TGTGCCAGCAGCTACGCTGGCTCAACTAATGAAAAACTGTTTTTT. V and J are TRBV5-6 and TRBJ1-4, with D unclear. The germline V and J ends were trimmed by 3 bases and 0 bases, with 9 bases remaining between them. CDR3 size: 15 residues. Germline loops: CDR1 SGHDT, CDR2 YYEEEE.

The J gene is TRBJ2-3, the V gene TRBV4-3; 7 bases fit TRBD1. Trimming at V came to 2 bases and at J to 1 base, leaving 3 bases not matched to a gene. The CDR3 consists of 15 residues. Per germline, CDR1 LGHNA and CDR2 YSLEER. The CDR3 bases are TGCGCCAGCAGCCAATCCCAGGGGGGCACAGATACGCAGTATTTT. Amino acids: CASSQSQGGTDTQYF.

The chain combines TRBV9 with TRBJ2-3, with 8 bases identical to TRBD2. J gave up 7 bases and V 0 bases, and 7 bases lay outside the gene matches. Looked up from germline, CDR1 is SGDLS and CDR2 is YYNGEE. This CDR3 comprises 15 residues. CDR3 coding DNA: TGTGCCAGCAGCGTAGCTAGAGCGGGGGTGAATACGCAGTATTTT. Amino acids: CASSVARAGVNTQYF.

The chain has TRBV29-1 and TRBJ2-1, with TRBD1 matching over 7 bases. Unmatched junction bases numbered 6, after V lost 1 base and J lost 0 bases. The CDR3 is made up of 16 amino acids. From germline, CDR1 is SQVTM and CDR2 ANQGSEA. Here the CDR3 reads CSVEAGTESSYNEQFF. The CDR3 nucleotides are TGCAGCGTTGAAGCCGGGACAGAGAGCTCCTACAATGAGCAGTTCTTC.

The chain couples TRBV11-2 to TRBJ2-2, with D unresolved. V was trimmed by 5 bases and J by 0 bases, leaving 13 bases between them. The CDR3 runs 16 residues. The germline V gene encodes CDR1 SGHAT and CDR2 FQNNGV. The CDR3: CASSRGTAANTGELFF. The CDR3 DNA is TGTGCCAGCAGCCGTGGAACAGCCGCGAACACCGGGGAGCTGTTTTTT.

In its sample, this clone was seen once. The rearrangement links TRBV28 to TRBJ2-1; tentatively, D is TRBD2 (6 bases). Trimming took off 11 bases at V and 8 bases at J, with 16 bases between the two ends. Germline CDR1 reads MDHEN; CDR2 reads SYDVKM. The CDR3 loop spans 12 amino acids. The CDR3 DNA reads as TGTGCCTGGCGGGGAATCGGCCATGAGCAGTTCTTC. Encoded protein: CAWRGIGHEQFF.

V usage is TRBV11-2 and J usage is TRBJ2-1; D unresolved. The CDR3 runs 12 residues. Germline CDR1 and CDR2: SGHAT and FQNNGV. The V gene lost 0 bases and the J gene lost 6 bases, with 3 bases spanning the gap. The CDR3 spells CASSLEVNEQFF. The CDR3 DNA is TGTGCCAGCAGCTTAGAGGTCAATGAGCAGTTCTTC. Filled out from reference TRBV11-2 and TRBJ2-1, the complete variable domain reads EAGVAQSPRYKIIEKRQSVAFWCNPISGHATLYWYQQILGQGPKLLIQFQNNGVVDDSQLPKDRFSAERLKGVDSTLKIQPAKLEDSAVYLCASSLEVNEQFFGPGTRLTVL.

DNA for the CDR3: TGTGCCAGCACTCCCTACATGGGGTACAGCGAGCAGTACTTC. Translating it yields CASTPYMGYSEQYF. The genes are TRBV6-1 and TRBJ2-7; D gene ambiguous. This CDR3 has 14 amino acids. The V end lost 7 bases, the J end lost 6 bases, and 19 bases lay between the germline ends. Germline loops: CDR1 MNHNS, CDR2 SASEGT.

V gene TRBV18 combines with J gene TRBJ2-1; TRBD2 agrees at 15 bases. The V gene's germline CDR1 is KGHSH and CDR2 LQKENI. J gave up 5 bases and V 3 bases, and 8 bases lay outside the gene matches. This CDR3 region has 18 residues. CDR3 loop: CASSPPGLAGGPDNEQFF. DNA for the CDR3: TGTGCCAGCTCACCGCCAGGACTAGCGGGGGGGCCTGACAATGAGCAGTTCTTC.

The J gene is TRBJ2-7, the V gene TRBV7-6; TRBD2 matches 13 bases. With 4 bases clipped from V and 5 bases from J, the junction kept 5 bases outside the gene matches. The V gene's germline CDR1 is SGHVS and CDR2 FNYEAQ. The CDR3 is 15 amino acids. CDR3 sequence reads: CASSSTSGGVDEQYF. The CDR3, as DNA: TGTGCCAGCAGCTCAACTAGCGGGGGGGTTGACGAGCAGTACTTC. The full variable domain, rest sourced from reference TRBV7-6 and TRBJ2-7, is GAGVSQSPRYKVTKRGQDVALRCDPISGHVSLYWYRQALGQGPEFLTYFNYEAQQDKSGLPNDRFSAERPEGSISTLTIQRTEQRDSAMYRCASSSTSGGVDEQYFGPGTRLTVT.

The gene calls are TRBV7-9 and TRBJ1-1; D not resolved. V lost 2 bases and J lost 8, with 15 bases in between. The CDR3 runs to 14 residues. CDR1 and CDR2 from the germline V gene are SEHNR and FQNEAQ (reference sequence). CDR3 nucleotide sequence: TGTGCCAGCAGCTTAAATGCTGTCGGGAGGGAAGCTTTCTTT. Translating it yields CASSLNAVGREAFF.

The chain uses TRBV28 and TRBJ2-3; no clear D. V dropped 3 bases and J dropped 8 bases, with 15 bases sitting between them. The CDR3 length is 14 residues. Germline lookup yields CDR1 MDHEN and CDR2 SYDVKM. The CDR3 DNA follows: TGTGCCAGCAGTTTCTTCGACTCTCTTCTTACGCAGTATTTT. Residues: CASSFFDSLLTQYF.

The chain joins TRBV2 to TRBJ1-3, with a tentative D call TRBD1 (6 bases). The germline gives CDR1 SNHLY, CDR2 FYNNEI. V lost 5 bases and J lost 0, with 23 bases in between. This CDR3 contains 19 residues. In DNA form, the CDR3 reads TGTGCCAGCAGTCTAATGGCTGGACAGACCTCGAGCTCTGGAAACACCATATATTTT. Translated, it gives CASSLMAGQTSSSGNTIYF.

The chain has TRBV6-1 and TRBJ2-7; D is possibly TRBD1 (6 bases). The CDR3 length is 14 residues. V lost 5 bases and J 1 base, leaving 12 bases between the germline ends. The germline gives CDR1 MNHNS, CDR2 SASEGT. The chain's CDR3 is CASSTRTGSYEQYF. The CDR3 nucleotides read TGTGCCAGCAGTACCCGAACAGGGTCCTACGAGCAGTACTTC.

The chain recombines TRBV7-3 with TRBJ2-5; no firm D call. This CDR3 contains 13 residues. Trimming stripped 2 bases from V and 3 bases from J, with 7 bases between. The germline V gene has CDR1 SGHTA and CDR2 FQGTGA. CDR3 in amino acids: CASSLDVEETQYF. CDR3 sequence (DNA): TGTGCCAGCAGCTTAGATGTCGAAGAGACCCAGTACTTC.

The rearrangement links TRBV9 to TRBJ2-5; D is possibly TRBD1 (5 bases). V lost 2 bases and J lost 4, with 18 bases in between. This CDR3 comprises 16 residues. From germline, CDR1 is SGDLS and CDR2 YYNGEE. CDR3 in amino acids: CASSVGALEGAETQYF. DNA for the CDR3: TGTGCCAGCAGCGTTGGGGCACTGGAAGGTGCAGAGACCCAGTACTTC.

The chain links TRBV19 to TRBJ2-1; a possible D gene is TRBD1 (5 bases). Germline V gene data show CDR1 as LNHDA and CDR2 as SQIVND (reference sequence). Between the trimmed V and J ends, which lost 6 bases and 10 bases, there was a span of 16 bases. The CDR3 runs to 13 residues. CDR3 in amino acids: CASSLKTGREQFF. The DNA for the CDR3 is TGTGCCAGTAGCCTGAAAACAGGACGGGAGCAGTTCTTC.

The rearrangement uses TRBV19 and TRBJ2-1; TRBD2 matches 8 bases. After removal of 1 base from V and 7 bases from J, the junction contained 3 bases not matched to a gene. CDR1 LNHDA and CDR2 SQIVND come from the germline V gene (reference sequence). The CDR3 is 14 residues long. CDR3 coding DNA: TGTGCCAGTAGTATAGGCGGGGGGCTGAATGAGCAGTTCTTC. It specifies CASSIGGGLNEQFF. The entire variable domain, with the rest obtained from reference TRBV19 and TRBJ2-1, is as follows: DGGITQSPKYLFRKEGQNVTLSCEQNLNHDAMYWYRQDPGQGLRLIYYSQIVNDFQKGDIAEGYSVSREKKESFPLTVTSAQKNPTAFYLCASSIGGGLNEQFFGPGTRLTVL.